Listed here is a single T cell receptor beta chain. The data were obtained in a study of blood T cell repertoires in COVID-19. Only in-frame clones appear in the TCRdb table, and some are missing; sequencing was by immunoSEQ multiplex PCR. Of 200,000 to 300,000 clones in the sample, around 88% were seen once. Germline assignment: CDR1 KGHSH and CDR2 LQKENI. CDR3 length: 16 amino acids. The V end was cut by 0 bases, the J end by 4 bases, with 15 bases between. The chain has TRBV18 and TRBJ1-1; D is unresolved. The receptor's source is a woman in her twenties or thirties who had recovered from COVID-19. Sequenced: PBMCs or T cells enriched from blood (not recorded which). CDR3 amino acids: CASSPPISHRGTEAFF. CDR3 sequence (DNA): TGTGCCAGCTCACCACCAATTTCCCACCGCGGCACTGAAGCTTTCTTT. Drawing the rest from reference TRBV18 and TRBJ1-1, the complete variable domain is NAGVMQNPRHLVRRRGQEARLRCSPMKGHSHVYWYRQLPEEGLKFMVYLQKENIIDESGMPKERFSAEFPKEGPSILRIQQVVRGDSAAYFCASSPPISHRGTEAFFGQGTRLTVV.